The 15 T cell receptor beta chains presented below share a single source sample, sequenced in a study of T cells in women clearing cervical HPV infection. Measured with immunoSEQ multiplex PCR; TCRdb has only the in-frame clones, and not every one. The sample has over 45,000 clones, and its top ten clones hold 0.8% to 1%. The sequenced sample was blood buffy coat. The receptor source for this set is a woman between 18 and 70 years old with a cervical HPV16 infection that either progressed to CIN3+ or cleared (not recorded which).

As to this clone: The CDR3 end is not reached by the read, which stops 3 residues before it; the germline J gene fills it in. This chain links TRBV5-1 with TRBJ2-6; perhaps TRBD2 as D (5 bases). CDR3 length: 17 residues. V lost 1 base and J 0 bases, leaving 11 bases between the germline ends. The germline CDR1 and CDR2 sequences are SGHRS and YFSETQ. The CDR3 DNA, read in part, is TGCGCCAGCAGCTTGTTGGCAGGACTCTCTGGGGCCAACGTC. Residues: CASSLLAGLSGANV. The full CDR3 sequence reads CASSLLAGLSGANVLTF. The entire variable domain, with the rest obtained from reference TRBV5-1 and TRBJ2-6, is as follows: KAGVTQTPRYLIKTRGQQVTLSCSPISGHRSVSWYQQTPGQGLQFLFEYFSETQRNKGNFPGRFSGRQFSNSRSEMNVSTLELGDSALYLCASSLLAGLSGANVLTFGAGSRLTVL.

The chain's CDR3 is CASSLSDRAGELFF. The DNA read from the CDR3 is TGTGCCAGCAGCCTTTCCGACAGGGCCGGGGAG. This chain connects TRBV11-3 to TRBJ2-2; 7 nucleotides line up with TRBD1. The CDR3 end lies 3 residues beyond the end of the read and is filled in from the germline J gene. V lost 5 bases, J lost 6 bases, and 6 bases stayed unmatched. The CDR3 runs 14 residues. CDR1 and CDR2 (germline): SGHNT, YENEEA.

As to this clone: From the germline J gene comes the end of the CDR3, since the read stops 3 residues before it. The rearrangement joins TRBV7-9 to TRBJ1-3; a weak D match, TRBD1 (6 bases). This CDR3 has 14 amino acids. Germline CDR1 reads SEHNR; CDR2 reads FQNEAQ (reference sequence). Deletions cut 4 bases from V and 8 bases from J, with 15 bases between. The CDR3 DNA, read in part, is TGTGCCAGCAGCTCAAGGGACAACCGAGACACC. Translation gives CASSSRDNRDT. The whole CDR3 protein reads CASSSRDNRDTIYF.

With regard to this clone: The read terminates 3 residues ahead of where the CDR3 ends, so the germline J gene completes it. This rearrangement joins TRBV19 to TRBJ2-2; perhaps TRBD1 as D (6 bases). CDR3 length: 16 amino acids. Germline values: CDR1 LNHDA, CDR2 SQIVND (reference sequence). The chain's CDR3 is CASRDTGNSYNSPLFF. Incomplete CDR3 DNA: TGTGCCAGTAGGGATACAGGGAACTCCTATAATTCACCG.

Incomplete CDR3 DNA: TGCGCCAGCAGTGATATCGGGGGTCAAACCTCCTCCTACGAG. This sequence encodes CASSDIGGQTSSYE. In full, the CDR3 is CASSDIGGQTSSYEQYF. The rearrangement links TRBV10-2 to TRBJ2-7; D possibly corresponds to TRBD2 (6 bases). The read stops 3 residues short of the end of the CDR3; the missing end is completed from the germline J gene. This CDR3 is built from 17 residues. Trimming pared 3 bases from V and 0 bases from J, leaving 18 bases between. Germline V lookup: CDR1 WSHSY, CDR2 SAAADI.

Notes on this clone: The read halts 3 residues ahead of the CDR3 end, with the missing end drawn from the germline J gene. The chain joins TRBV7-9 to TRBJ2-7; D may be TRBD2 (6 bases). Trimming removed 8 bases at V and 3 bases at J, with 20 bases between. The CDR3 extends over 15 amino acids. CDR1 and CDR2 (germline): SEHNR, FQNEAQ (reference sequence). CDR3 DNA (partial): TGTGCCAGCGAGGGCCGGGACTCAAGAAACTACGAG. Its protein product is CASEGRDSRNYE. In full, the CDR3 reads CASEGRDSRNYEQYF.

In regard to this clone: With the read ending 3 residues before the CDR3 end, the germline J gene is used to fill in that end. The V and J genes are TRBV5-1 and TRBJ2-3; 10 bases match TRBD1. After removal of 4 bases from V and 4 bases from J, the junction contained 12 bases not matched to a gene. Germline V gene data show CDR1 as SGHRS and CDR2 as YFSETQ. This CDR3 region has 17 residues. The CDR3 reads CASSRDHRQGAPDTQYF. The part of the CDR3 DNA that was read is TGCGCCAGCAGCCGCGATCATCGACAGGGGGCGCCAGATACG.

Regarding this clone: The missing CDR3 end, 3 residues past where the read stops, is filled in from the germline J gene. This rearrangement joins TRBV14 to TRBJ2-7; 8 nucleotides align to TRBD1. The germline CDR1 and CDR2 sequences are SGHDN and FVKESK. The CDR3 runs to 15 residues. Losses at the gene ends were 1 base for V and 3 bases for J; bases not matched to a gene: 5. The DNA read from the CDR3 is TGTGCCAGCAGCCAAGTCCGGGACAGGCACTACGAG. Its translation is CASSQVRDRHYE. The complete CDR3 protein is CASSQVRDRHYEQYF.

Points on this clone: The read ends 3 residues shy of where the CDR3 ends; the end is completed using the germline J gene. This chain uses TRBV7-3 with TRBJ2-5, with 9 bases matching TRBD1. The germline V gene encodes CDR1 SGHTA and CDR2 FQGTGA. The CDR3 extends over 14 amino acids. Losses at the gene ends were 5 bases for V and 4 bases for J; bases not matched to a gene: 5. The CDR3 reads CASSRTGGAETQYF. CDR3 bases read: TGTGCCAGCAGCCGAACAGGGGGCGCAGAGACC.

Remarks on this clone: The CDR3 goes on 3 residues after the read ends, and that part is filled in from the germline J gene. This chain links TRBV19 with TRBJ2-3; 9 bases match TRBD1. In germline, CDR1 is LNHDA, CDR2 SQIVND (reference sequence). The CDR3 contains 15 residues. CDR3 sequence: CASMDGTGMRQPQYF. CDR3 bases read: TGTGCCAGTATGGACGGGACAGGGATGCGTCAGCCG.

Concerning this clone itself: Read coverage stops 3 residues before the CDR3 terminus; the germline J gene supplies the remainder. The rearrangement links TRBV19 to TRBJ1-4, with 9 bases aligning to TRBD1. The CDR3 length is 15 residues. Germline CDR1 LNHDA, CDR2 SQIVND (reference sequence). V was clipped by 5 bases and J by 5 bases; unmatched bases: 6. CDR3 loop: CASSDRGSRNEKLFF. Partial CDR3 DNA: TGTGCCAGTAGTGACAGGGGGAGCCGAAATGAAAAA.

Points on this clone: The read halts 3 residues ahead of the CDR3 end, with the missing end drawn from the germline J gene. This chain connects TRBV5-1 to TRBJ1-4, with D maybe TRBD1 (5 bases). CDR3 length: 16 amino acids. Trimming shortened V by 1 base and J by 0 bases, and 10 bases separated the two germline ends. Germline-derived CDR1 and CDR2 are SGHRS and YFSETQ. Incomplete CDR3 DNA: TGCGCCAGCAGCTTGCGGGGGGTTTCAACTAATGAAAAA. Translating it yields CASSLRGVSTNEK. The entire CDR3 protein is CASSLRGVSTNEKLFF.

As concerns this clone: With the read ending 3 residues before the CDR3 end, the germline J gene is used to fill in that end. J is TRBJ2-7 and V is TRBV5-6; D not resolved. Germline values: CDR1 SGHDT, CDR2 YYEEEE. V was clipped by 4 bases and J by 0 bases, with 14 bases between them. The CDR3 is made up of 15 amino acids. The part of the CDR3 DNA that was read is TGTGCCAGCAGCATGGTGGCCCACTACTCCTACGAG. Translating gives CASSMVAHYSYE. In full, the CDR3 reads CASSMVAHYSYEQYF.

Turning to this clone: Sequencing ends 3 residues short of the CDR3 end; the germline J gene provides the rest. V usage is TRBV6-1 and J usage is TRBJ1-1; D remains unclear. Trimming removed 1 base at V and 6 bases at J, with 6 bases between. The CDR3 is 12 amino acids. Per germline, CDR1 MNHNS and CDR2 SASEGT. This CDR3 reads CASSEEVAEAFF. The covered CDR3 bases are TGTGCCAGCAGTGAAGAGGTCGCTGAA.

For this clone: The observed sequence ends 3 residues before the CDR3 terminus, with the missing tail filled in from the germline J gene. V usage is TRBV6-1 and J usage is TRBJ1-6; the D gene is possibly TRBD1 (5 bases). The V and J ends lost 3 bases and 5 bases respectively, with 5 bases between them. Germline V lookup: CDR1 MNHNS, CDR2 SASEGT. This CDR3 comprises 13 residues. The CDR3 DNA, read in part, is TGTGCCAGCAGTGACAGGGATAATTCACCC. Translated: CASSDRDNSP. In full, the CDR3 reads CASSDRDNSPLHF.